A selection of T cell receptor beta chains follows, all from one sample in a study of blood T cell repertoires in COVID-19. Using immunoSEQ multiplex PCR, the repertoire was profiled, and TCRdb retains in-frame clones only, with some absent. Here the sample spans approximately 52,000 clones, 86% being singletons. Sample: peripheral blood. The receptors were sampled from a man between 60 and 75 years old with acute or convalescent COVID-19. The conserved cysteine and the conserved F or W are not part of the CDR3 here.

V,CDR3
TRBV7-8,ASSHGGGRTEAF
TRBV2,ASTWTGGISSPLH
TRBV5-1,ASSPQGISGNTIY
TRBV5-1,ASSLESSYEQY
TRBV11-3,ASSFPTPGADTQY
TRBV11-3,ASSSRLSRGEAEQF
TRBV18,ASSEEEGRYEQY
TRBV5-1,ASSRVGENTEAF
TRBV2,ASSRQENYGYT
TRBV27,ATKPGRGINQPQH
TRBV28,ASSRIDRGRGPQH
TRBV19,ASSTPNEKLF
TRBV5-1,ASRTSGPGELF
TRBV16,ASSQSIGQPQH
TRBV4-2,ASSQFFVSGGYNEQF
TRBV7-9,ASSSDRARNQPQH
TRBV3-1/TRBV3-2,ASSQPRGRFNYGYT
TRBV2,ASTLYEQY
TRBV10-3,AIASDRGPSNYGYT
TRBV10-3,AISDGQSSYEQY
TRBV4-1,ASSQGQVTAQH
TRBV7-2,ASSNRVSTEAF
TRBV5-6,ASSLNGQGPLTTGELF
TRBV4-2,ASSQDDGAGAGTDTQY
TRBV9,ASSVQSSGAVYEQY
TRBV24-1,ATSDTGEGVLGTDTQY
TRBV5-5,ASSLRTESYEQY
TRBV28,ASSLLRDRDVTATNEKLF
TRBV7-9,ASRDQGAENTEAF
TRBV7-2,ASSFGLAGHRKTQY
TRBV5-1,ASSPMGGATNTEAF
TRBV9,ASSGLAGKQRDEQF
TRBV19,ASSMEPRRDYEQY
TRBV28,ASDSSDTGELF
TRBV28,ASSPPDRGNSPLH
TRBV25-1,ASSEPQRGRGKGGYT
TRBV10-3,AISESRGSSTDTQY
TRBV19,ASSPSQGNGYT
TRBV12-3/TRBV12-4,ASRLLGNEQF
TRBV6-5,ASSYSRWGGTDTQY